The 18 T cell receptor beta chains given below trace back to one sample, sequenced in a study of blood T cell repertoires in COVID-19. The protocol was immunoSEQ multiplex PCR, while the TCRdb copy is restricted to in-frame clones and leaves out a portion. The data contain 220,000 or so clones, about 89% of them seen just once; the ten biggest clones take up roughly 6.5%. The sequenced sample was peripheral blood. The receptors were gathered from a man aged 60 to 75 who had recovered from COVID-19.

V is TRBV5-8 and J is TRBJ2-1; 7 bases line up with TRBD2. Germline V gene data show CDR1 as SGHTS and CDR2 as YDEGEE. The CDR3 is 15 amino acids. V lost 4 bases, J lost 7 bases, and 11 bases stayed unmatched. CDR3: CASSRGRPLWNEQFF. CDR3 coding DNA: TGTGCCAGCAGCCGCGGGAGACCCTTATGGAATGAGCAGTTCTTC.

The CDR3 sequence: CASSLEIGQTYLAFF. The CDR3 DNA reads as TGCGCCAGCAGCTTGGAAATTGGACAAACCTATCTGGCTTTCTTT. This sequence joins TRBV5-1 and TRBJ1-1, with a weak D call TRBD1 (5 bases). V gave up 0 bases and J gave up 11 bases, with 20 bases separating them. Per germline, CDR1 SGHRS and CDR2 YFSETQ. The CDR3 has 15 amino acids.

The chain links TRBV9 to TRBJ2-5, with 13 bases matching TRBD2. With 0 bases clipped from V and 3 bases from J, the junction kept 8 bases outside the gene matches. The CDR3 runs to 18 residues. Per germline, CDR1 SGDLS and CDR2 YYNGEE. This chain's CDR3 is CASSVDGLAGAAKETQYF. DNA for the CDR3: TGTGCCAGCAGCGTAGACGGACTAGCGGGGGCCGCGAAAGAGACCCAGTACTTC.

This rearrangement joins TRBV6-5 to TRBJ1-1; 9 bases line up with TRBD1. V lost 9 bases and J lost 5; bases outside the gene matches: 4. Per the germline V gene, CDR1 is MNHEY and CDR2 is SVGAGI. The CDR3 has 12 residues. The CDR3 loop is CASGTGFTEAFF. DNA of the CDR3: TGTGCCAGTGGGACAGGGTTTACTGAAGCTTTCTTT.

V and J are TRBV6-5 and TRBJ1-2; 11 bases map to TRBD1. Trimming removed 2 bases from V and 7 bases from J; junction bases left unmatched: 3. CDR3 length: 14 residues. Germline lookup yields CDR1 MNHEY and CDR2 SVGAGI. The CDR3 DNA sequence: TGTGCCAGCAGTTACAGGGACAGGGGGTTTGGCTACACCTTC. Its translation: CASSYRDRGFGYTF.

The sample holds a few counts of this clone. The CDR3 sequence is CASSYRGPAYGTQYF. The CDR3 DNA follows: TGTGCCAGCAGTTACAGGGGCCCGGCCTATGGTACGCAGTATTTT. The rearrangement links TRBV6-6 to TRBJ2-3; weak D call: TRBD1 (5 bases). The germline V gene has CDR1 MNHNY and CDR2 SVGAGI (reference sequence). With 2 bases removed from V and 8 bases from J, the gap between germline ends came to 17 bases. The length of the CDR3 is 15 residues.

V usage is TRBV7-3 and J usage is TRBJ1-2, with 7 bases fitting TRBD1. CDR3 length equals 15 residues. V lost 5 bases to trimming and J lost 7 bases; unmatched junction nucleotides: 13. Germline lookup yields CDR1 SGHTA and CDR2 FQGTGA. CDR3 sequence (DNA): TGTGCCAGCAGCCCATTAGGGGGCGGAGACGGTGGCTACACCTTC. It translates to CASSPLGGGDGGYTF.

This rearrangement joins TRBV28 to TRBJ2-7; D not certain. The germline V gene encodes CDR1 MDHEN and CDR2 SYDVKM. Between the trimmed V and J ends, which lost 4 bases and 4 bases, there was a span of 11 bases. The length of the CDR3 is 13 residues. As DNA, the CDR3 is TGTGCCAGCAGTTCAACTCCCCCTTACGAGCAGTACTTC. Residues: CASSSTPPYEQYF.

The chain is built from TRBV7-8 and TRBJ1-1; 8 positions agree with TRBD1. Germline assignment: CDR1 SGHVS and CDR2 FQNEAQ. The J segment lost 0 bases and the V segment lost 2 bases, leaving 2 bases of the junction unmatched. The CDR3 is 15 amino acids. DNA of the CDR3: TGTGCCAGCAGCTTAAGGGACAGGATGAACACTGAAGCTTTCTTT. The encoded protein is CASSLRDRMNTEAFF.

This clone has just one count. The chain uses TRBV5-6 and TRBJ1-6; 8 bases are a match to TRBD1. V lost 3 bases, J lost 10 bases, and 9 bases stayed unmatched. Germline V gene data show CDR1 as SGHDT and CDR2 as YYEEEE. CDR3 length: 15 amino acids. The CDR3, as DNA: TGTGCCAGCAGCTCCCGACAGGGGTATGAATCACCCCTCCACTTT. Translating gives CASSSRQGYESPLHF.

The genes are TRBV19 and TRBJ2-1; perhaps TRBD1 as D (5 bases). The CDR3 is 17 residues long. V dropped 0 bases and J dropped 0 bases, with 12 bases sitting between them. CDR1 is LNHDA and CDR2 is SQIVND in the germline V gene (reference sequence). Here the CDR3 DNA reads TGTGCCAGTAGTATAGATCCGACAGTTAGCTCCTACAATGAGCAGTTCTTC. It codes for CASSIDPTVSSYNEQFF.

The rearrangement joins TRBV2 to TRBJ1-1; D remains unclear. The CDR3 is 13 amino acids. CDR1 is SNHLY and CDR2 is FYNNEI in the germline V gene. The V end was cut by 4 bases, the J end by 1 base, with 7 bases between. CDR3 DNA sequence: TGTGCCAGCAGTGCTCACAGGAACACTGAAGCTTTCTTT. Amino acid sequence: CASSAHRNTEAFF.

The chain recombines TRBV7-8 with TRBJ2-2; 7 bases are a match to TRBD2. The junction had 10 bases not matched to a gene; V was cut back by 0 bases and J by 3 bases. The germline V gene has CDR1 SGHVS and CDR2 FQNEAQ. This CDR3 contains 18 residues. The CDR3 region has the DNA TGTGCCAGCAGCTTAGCGCGGGACGCGGGGGTATACACCGGGGAGCTGTTTTTT. Its protein is CASSLARDAGVYTGELFF.

V gene TRBV27 combines with J gene TRBJ2-1; a possible D gene is TRBD1 (6 bases). Looked up from germline, CDR1 is MNHEY and CDR2 is SMNVEV (reference sequence). CDR3 size: 16 residues. V lost 5 bases to trimming and J lost 3 bases, with 17 bases between them. CDR3: CASSDTTGWVYNEQFF. Written as DNA, the CDR3 is TGTGCCAGCAGTGACACGACAGGTTGGGTCTACAATGAGCAGTTCTTC.

The chain recombines TRBV2 with TRBJ1-1, with 9 nucleotides matching TRBD1. CDR1 and CDR2 from the germline V gene are SNHLY and FYNNEI. The V and J ends lost 11 bases and 3 bases, in that order; junction bases with no gene match: 7. The CDR3 loop spans 13 amino acids. The CDR3 sequence is CAGVGQGYTEAFF. CDR3 nucleotide sequence: TGTGCCGGGGTAGGACAGGGGTACACTGAAGCTTTCTTT. The full variable domain, with the rest looked up from reference TRBV2 and TRBJ1-1, is EPEVTQTPSHQVTQMGQEVILRCVPISNHLYFYWYRQILGQKVEFLVSFYNNEISEKSEIFDDQFSVERPDGSNFTLKIRSTKLEDSAMYFCAGVGQGYTEAFFGQGTRLTVV.

The rearrangement links TRBV14 to TRBJ2-1; 10 positions agree with TRBD2. The germline V gene has CDR1 SGHDN and CDR2 FVKESK. After removal of 4 bases from V and 7 bases from J, the junction contained 7 bases not matched to a gene. The CDR3 has 15 amino acids. CDR3: CASSLRLAGGNEQFF. As DNA, the CDR3 is TGTGCCAGCAGCCTCCGACTAGCGGGTGGGAATGAGCAGTTCTTC.

This clone was seen ten or more times. This chain connects TRBV12-3 or TRBV12-4 to TRBJ1-1; D is possibly TRBD1 (6 bases). Trimming took off 5 bases at V and 10 bases at J, with 17 bases between the two ends. The CDR3 has 13 residues. The CDR3 loop reads CASSAWTAFRAFF. The DNA of the CDR3 is TGTGCCAGCAGTGCCTGGACAGCCTTTAGAGCTTTCTTT.

The CDR3 loop reads CASSAVPAGTGNLRNTIYF. Written as DNA, the CDR3 is TGTGCCAGCAGCGCTGTCCCAGCCGGGACAGGAAATCTTAGAAACACCATATATTTT. V gene TRBV9 combines with J gene TRBJ1-3, with 8 bases aligning to TRBD1. Germline V lookup: CDR1 SGDLS, CDR2 YYNGEE. The V gene end was trimmed by 3 bases and the J gene end by 5 bases; junction bases not matched to a gene: 19. The CDR3 runs 19 residues.